This T cell receptor (beta chain) was found in a study of OX40 agonist ivuxolimab in advanced cancers. Study summary: The patients received ivuxolimab by intravenous route every 2 weeks at 0.01 to 10 mg/kg. Earlier treatment with anti-PD-1, anti-PD-L1 or anti-CTLA-4 was permitted, and roughly 40% had received some.

Concerning this clone itself: Its antigen is unknown.

Profiling relied on immunoSEQ multiplex PCR, and the TCRdb table lists in-frame clones only, not all of them. The sample consists of over 55,000 clones, roughly three quarters of them appearing once. Study-level points and caveats: Antigen targets of the expanded peripheral T cells went undetermined. Clones of CD4+ and CD8+ blood T cells grew by week 6 at doses of 0.1 to 3.0 mg/kg.

V lost 4 bases, J lost 4 bases, and 10 bases lay in between. CDR1 is SGHAT, CDR2 FQNNGV, per germline. This CDR3 is built from 13 residues. Material: CD4+ or CD8+ T cells sorted from blood, obtained in a trial of the OX40 agonist ivuxolimab. The source is an adult with an advanced solid tumor such as melanoma, head and neck, liver or kidney cancer. The rearrangement links TRBV11-2 to TRBJ1-1; perhaps TRBD1 as D (5 bases). CDR3 DNA sequence: TGTGCCAGCAGCTCGGGACCGACCACTGAAGCTTTCTTT. Amino acid sequence: CASSSGPTTEAFF.